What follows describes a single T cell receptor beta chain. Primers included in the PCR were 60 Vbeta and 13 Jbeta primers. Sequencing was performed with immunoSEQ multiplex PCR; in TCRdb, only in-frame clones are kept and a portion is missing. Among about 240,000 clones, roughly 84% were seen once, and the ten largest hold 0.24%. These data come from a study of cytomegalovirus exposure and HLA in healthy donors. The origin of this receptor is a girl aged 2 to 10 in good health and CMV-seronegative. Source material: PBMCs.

CDR3 sequence reads: CASSSPWRGVTQYF. CDR3 bases: TGTGCCAGCAGTTCCCCCTGGCGGGGGGTTACCCAGTACTTC. The chain links TRBV27 to TRBJ2-5; 8 nucleotides line up with TRBD2. The CDR3 sequence is 14 residues long. The J segment lost 8 bases and the V segment lost 4 bases, leaving 9 bases of the junction unmatched. CDR1 is MNHEY, CDR2 SMNVEV, per germline (reference sequence).